This T cell receptor beta chain stems from a study of human T cells and chemical hapten exposure (dated by TCRdb to about 2021). Some background on the complete study: For sensitization, 2% DPC in acetone was applied to a 2 cm by 2 cm area of upper inner arm skin. Peripheral blood TCR repertoire changes were tracked in vivo in alopecia patients during primary and secondary sensitization to the hapten diphenylcyclopropenone (DPC). Patient blood was sampled pre-sensitization (week 0) and at 2, 6 and about 24 weeks after DPC sensitization. Blood for TCR sequencing was provided by twenty-nine alopecia patients at one to four time points (pre-sensitization, 2, 6 and 24 weeks). Weekly therapeutic DPC doses were additionally applied to the scalp of patients throughout the approximately 23-week study period. Libraries were pooled for sequencing, and per-sample TCR yields varied mainly because of small differences in library volumes within the pool. Alopecia areata with under or over 50% scalp involvement, alopecia totalis and alopecia universalis were represented in the patient cohort, which was mostly female. Patch testing was done on the upper back using Finn chambers containing 0.01% DPC, and results were scored after 6 days according to International Contact Dermatitis Research Group standards.

The receptor library was made with RACE. Instrument on record: NextSeq 500. Library preparation attached unique molecular identifiers to individual cDNA molecules for quantitative, reproducible TCR counting. For every blood RNA sample, sequencing covered both the TCR alpha and TCR beta chains. On the authors' methods: The median number of TCRs per sample was roughly 98,000, ranging from 23,224 to 690,600. The Decombinator software suite was used to annotate the V, J and CDR3 of the TCR reads. To make PS versus PT1 abundance plots, every sample was subsampled to the same number of TCRs (28,000). Expanded TCRs were defined as absent before sensitization and observed at least eight times at the 2-week time point. The public reads were reprocessed in TCRdb via fastp at Q25 and MiXCR, keeping in-frame beta chains. Rows are combined by CDR3 protein, so each entry shows the most common genes and DNA. The V and J calls were not made by the authors but by TCRdb's processing. The sample yields tens of thousands of distinct CDR3 sequences; approximately 10% were counted once. 1.6% of the sample is taken by the ten largest.

This clonotype has only a few counts. Its antigen has not been determined. There are no base qualities to consult, and no much larger clone falls within one base. Reading the germline V gene gives CDR1 MNHGY and CDR2 SAAAGT. Germline trimming amounts to 8 bases on V and 3 bases on J, with 5 as the count of junction bases outside the gene matches. The CDR3 numbers 13 residues from cysteine through phenylalanine. Here the CDR3 DNA is all that survives: 39 bases in frame from base 1. Results and caveats for the whole study, not just this receptor: The number of PT1 expanded TCRs positively correlated with patch test score, significant at thresholds 8, 16 and 32 but not 4. DPC sensitization did not change the number of TCRs with a frequency above 1 in 1000, and there was no evidence of changes in global repertoire structure. All patients had alopecia, a presumed autoimmune disease, so their immune response might differ from that of healthy individuals. After repeated subsampling, the strength of the expansion versus patch-test correlation and the threshold at which it became significant changed. Compared with pre-sensitization or healthy control sets, expanded TCRs formed significantly more large CDR3 similarity clusters, which is consistent with antigen-driven responses.

Sample time point, as interpreted from the label and publication: patch test 2, 6 weeks after DPC sensitization. The treatment or condition label, as the study defines it: therapeutic diphenylcyclopropenone sensitization with weekly scalp DPC. At each patch-test visit, blood was drawn before the patch test was applied. Eligible patients were aged 18 to 70, diagnosed with alopecia, deemed suitable for DPC therapy, and excluded if pregnant. Total RNA was isolated from unfractionated whole blood collected in Tempus Blood RNA tubes. Sequences were derived from whole blood, sampled in connection with sensitization to the hapten diphenylcyclopropenone (DPC). This receptor was obtained from a man between 18 and 29 years old with alopecia areata. Some clones in this sample may be carry-over from other donors' samples. Recombination linked TRBV6-8 to TRBJ2-5; the central 8 bases match TRBD1. The DNA reads as follows: TGTGCCAGCTACCCGGACAGGGAAGAGACCCAGTACTTC. Its protein product is CASYPDREETQYF.